A single sample gave rise to the 21 T cell receptor beta chains below, sequenced in a study of T cell changes during pregnancy in multiple sclerosis. Generated by immunoSEQ multiplex PCR, the TCRdb table keeps only in-frame clones and is missing some. Of roughly 68,000 clones listed, about 91% are singletons. The input for sequencing was peripheral blood, taken in the second trimester of pregnancy. These receptors all come from a female donor in good health, enrolled as a control in a pregnancy study.

This sequence joins TRBV28 and TRBJ2-3; D is uncertain. Trimming left V 2 bases short and J 0 bases short, with 6 bases between. The germline gives CDR1 MDHEN, CDR2 SYDVKM. CDR3 length: 14 residues. CDR3 coding DNA: TGTGCCAGCAGTTTAACAGTTAGCACAGATACGCAGTATTTT. Protein: CASSLTVSTDTQYF.

This clone was detected once. The chain employs TRBV7-2 and TRBJ1-3; D is possibly TRBD1 (6 bases). Trimming took off 2 bases at V and 0 bases at J, with 14 bases between the two ends. CDR3 length: 17 amino acids. The germline V gene has CDR1 SGHTA and CDR2 FQGNSA. In DNA, the CDR3 is TGTGCCAGCAGCTTAAAAGGACAGAGAGACTCTGGAAACACCATATATTTT. Protein sequence: CASSLKGQRDSGNTIYF.

This chain links TRBV6-5 with TRBJ1-1, with a tentative D call TRBD1 (6 bases). The V gene lost 3 bases and the J gene lost 3 bases, with 11 bases spanning the gap. The germline gives CDR1 MNHEY, CDR2 SVGAGI. The CDR3 length is 14 residues. Here the CDR3 reads CASSYLQGDTEAFF. The CDR3 region has the DNA TGTGCCAGCAGTTATCTACAGGGAGACACTGAAGCTTTCTTT.

This rearrangement joins TRBV6-5 to TRBJ2-7; 7 nucleotides match TRBD2. Germline values: CDR1 MNHEY, CDR2 SVGAGI. The CDR3 runs to 14 residues. V dropped 8 bases and J dropped 1; count of bases not matched to a gene: 8. CDR3 in amino acids: CASGTSAQSYEQYF. In DNA form, the CDR3 reads TGTGCCAGCGGCACTAGCGCCCAATCCTACGAGCAGTACTTC.

The chain combines TRBV6-5 with TRBJ2-7, with D uncertain. CDR3 length: 14 residues. V was clipped by 3 bases and J by 0 bases, with 9 bases between them. The V gene's germline CDR1 is MNHEY and CDR2 SVGAGI. The CDR3 here is CASSYSSSSYEQYF. The CDR3 DNA reads as TGTGCCAGCAGTTATAGCAGTAGCTCCTACGAGCAGTACTTC.

In its sample, this clone was seen a few times. CDR3 DNA sequence: TGCAGTGCCACAGGGGCGAACTCCTACGAGCAGTACTTC. Translated: CSATGANSYEQYF. The chain combines TRBV29-1 with TRBJ2-7; 7 bases line up with TRBD1. The CDR3 is 13 amino acids. Germline CDR1 and CDR2: SQVTM and ANQGSEA.

V usage is TRBV5-6 and J usage is TRBJ2-1; TRBD2 agrees at 11 bases. The V gene end was trimmed by 7 bases and the J gene end by 6 bases; junction bases not matched to a gene: 9. CDR3 length equals 15 residues. Germline CDR1 and CDR2: SGHDT and YYEEEE. The CDR3 spells CASLTSGRGSNEQFF. The CDR3 coding sequence is TGTGCCAGCCTTACTAGCGGGAGAGGTAGCAATGAGCAGTTCTTC. The whole variable domain, remainder taken from reference TRBV5-6 and TRBJ2-1, is DAGVTQSPTHLIKTRGQQVTLRCSPKSGHDTVSWYQQALGQGPQFIFQYYEEEERQRGNFPDRFSGHQFPNYSSELNVNALLLGDSALYLCASLTSGRGSNEQFFGPGTRLTVL.

CDR3 sequence: CASSPWTGKDTQYF. As DNA, the CDR3 is TGTGCCAGCAGCCCATGGACAGGTAAAGATACGCAGTATTTT. The V and J genes are TRBV9 and TRBJ2-3, with 7 nucleotides matching TRBD1. V lost 4 bases and J lost 5; bases outside the gene matches: 7. The CDR3 loop spans 14 amino acids. Germline V CDR1 and CDR2: SGDLS, YYNGEE.

The V gene is TRBV4-1, the J gene TRBJ2-1; no definite D call. The V and J ends lost 3 bases and 0 bases respectively, with 6 bases between them. Germline values: CDR1 MGHRA, CDR2 YSYEKL. This CDR3 region has 14 residues. The CDR3 loop reads CASSHTGSYNEQFF. The CDR3, as DNA: TGCGCCAGCAGCCACACGGGCTCCTACAATGAGCAGTTCTTC.

V usage is TRBV25-1 and J usage is TRBJ2-1, with D maybe TRBD2 (6 bases). The V end was cut by 3 bases, the J end by 0 bases, with 15 bases between. This CDR3 spans 17 amino acids. Germline CDR1 MGHDK, CDR2 SYGVNS. The CDR3 here is CASSDLARGFSYNEQFF. DNA for the CDR3: TGTGCCAGCAGTGATCTAGCGAGAGGATTCTCCTACAATGAGCAGTTCTTC.

The chain joins TRBV6-6 to TRBJ2-7, with a tentative D call TRBD2 (5 bases). This CDR3 contains 15 residues. Germline CDR1 and CDR2: MNHNY and SVGAGI (reference sequence). Trimming took off 6 bases at V and 3 bases at J, with 18 bases between the two ends. CDR3 protein: CASSHRSEGGYEQYF. The CDR3 DNA follows: TGTGCCAGCAGCCACCGATCAGAGGGTGGCTACGAGCAGTACTTC.

The chain couples TRBV2 to TRBJ2-1, with 12 bases lining up with TRBD2. Unmatched junction bases numbered 5, after V lost 5 bases and J lost 6 bases. The germline V gene has CDR1 SNHLY and CDR2 FYNNEI. This CDR3 is 15 amino acids long. Here the CDR3 DNA reads TGTGCCAGCAGTCCCGGGACTAGCGGGCTCAATGAGCAGTTCTTC. Translation gives CASSPGTSGLNEQFF.

The chain combines TRBV9 with TRBJ2-1; TRBD2 matches at 8 bases. This CDR3 has 15 residues. From germline, CDR1 is SGDLS and CDR2 YYNGEE. The V gene end was trimmed by 5 bases and the J gene end by 10 bases; junction bases not matched to a gene: 14. CDR3 nucleotide sequence: TGTGCCAGCAGTGGCGGGGGGATCCGGGCTGGGGAGCAGTTCTTC. The encoded protein is CASSGGGIRAGEQFF. The whole variable domain, filled in from reference TRBV9 and TRBJ2-1, reads DSGVTQTPKHLITATGQRVTLRCSPRSGDLSVYWYQQSLDQGLQFLIQYYNGEERAKGNILERFSAQQFPDLHSELNLSSLELGDSALYFCASSGGGIRAGEQFFGPGTRLTVL.

The CDR3 region is CATTGQGAYEQYF. CDR3 sequence (DNA): TGTGCCACCACGGGGCAGGGGGCCTACGAGCAGTACTTC. The rearrangement links TRBV6-5 to TRBJ2-7; 7 bases align to TRBD1. Trimming cost V 10 bases and J 2 bases; bases outside gene matches: 8. Germline values: CDR1 MNHEY, CDR2 SVGAGI. The CDR3 is made up of 13 amino acids.

CDR3 bases: TGTGCCAGTAGTATGGGCCCCAACTTCGGGAACGAGCAGTACTTC. It yields the protein CASSMGPNFGNEQYF. V is TRBV19 and J is TRBJ2-7; weak D call: TRBD2 (5 bases). This CDR3 contains 15 residues. In germline, CDR1 is LNHDA, CDR2 SQIVND (reference sequence). Deletions cut 3 bases from V and 5 bases from J, with 17 bases between.

The chain recombines TRBV10-3 with TRBJ2-7; 9 nucleotides match TRBD2. V shed 10 bases, J shed 2 bases, and the junction held 6 bases outside the gene matches. Per the germline V gene, CDR1 is ENHRY and CDR2 is SYGVKD. This CDR3 comprises 13 residues. The CDR3 reads CASSLAGTYEQYF. CDR3 sequence (DNA): TGTGCCAGTAGCCTAGCGGGAACCTACGAGCAGTACTTC.

The chain uses TRBV4-2 and TRBJ1-1; tentative D call: TRBD1 (5 bases). The CDR3 has 15 residues. The germline V gene has CDR1 LGHNA and CDR2 YNFKEQ. Trimming took 3 bases from V and 5 from J, leaving 16 bases between them. CDR3 nucleotide sequence: TGTGCCAGCAGCCATGCTGACGGGGGGAGGACTGAAGCTTTCTTT. Protein product: CASSHADGGRTEAFF.

The rearrangement joins TRBV7-2 to TRBJ2-2; TRBD2 matches 12 bases. Germline-derived CDR1 and CDR2 are SGHTA and FQGNSA. The CDR3 contains 16 residues. V shed 4 bases and J 5 bases; nucleotides not matched to a gene: 5. The CDR3 bases are TGTGCCAGCAGCTGGGGACTAGCGGGTGTTACCGGGGAGCTGTTTTTT. As protein: CASSWGLAGVTGELFF.

In DNA form, the CDR3 reads TGTGCCAGCAGCGTGGGGACAGGGAGAGAGGATGGCTACACCTTC. Its translation: CASSVGTGREDGYTF. The chain carries TRBV5-4 and TRBJ1-2; the match to TRBD1 covers 9 bases. This CDR3 is built from 15 residues. CDR1 is SGHNT, CDR2 YYREEE, per germline (reference sequence). V was clipped by 4 bases and J by 6 bases; unmatched bases: 10.

The genes are TRBV7-9 and TRBJ1-1; D might be TRBD1 (6 bases). V lost 2 bases to trimming and J lost 3 bases, with 13 bases between them. CDR1 is SEHNR, CDR2 FQNEAQ, per germline (reference sequence). There are 15 residues in the CDR3. The CDR3 reads CASSLFRGTYTEAFF. Written as DNA, the CDR3 is TGTGCCAGCAGCTTATTCAGGGGCACGTACACTGAAGCTTTCTTT.

The chain carries TRBV7-8 and TRBJ1-1; unclear D gene. V was clipped by 1 base and J by 2 bases, with 8 bases between them. The CDR3 is made up of 14 amino acids. Per germline, CDR1 SGHVS and CDR2 FQNEAQ. In DNA form, the CDR3 reads TGTGCCAGCAGCTTAGTTGGGCTAAACACTGAAGCTTTCTTT. This gives the protein CASSLVGLNTEAFF.